This TCR beta chain was sequenced during a study of response to subunit inactivated influenza vaccine. TCRdb re-derived calls from the RT-PCR reads in MiXCR, one entry per CDR3 protein. Of 500,000 to 600,000 distinct CDR3 sequences detected, 12% appear once; the ten largest clones hold roughly 10%. Notes on this clonotype: Its antigen is not identified.

Whole-study results and caveats: Authors suggested each seasonal flu vaccination may recruit only limited numbers of new T cells.

This clonotype was sampled from a man aged 50 to 60 who received an inactivated influenza vaccine. Sequences were derived from PBMCs from blood, sampled on the day of vaccination.

The chain's CDR3 is CASSYRQGPNTGELFF. Written as DNA, the CDR3 is TGTGCCAGCAGTTATCGACAGGGACCGAACACCGGGGAGCTGTTTTTT. The rearrangement joins TRBV2 to TRBJ2-2; 7 bases map to TRBD1. V was pared by 5 bases and J by 0 bases, with 6 bases of the junction left unmatched. This CDR3 has 16 amino acids. CDR1 is SNHLY, CDR2 FYNNEI, per germline.